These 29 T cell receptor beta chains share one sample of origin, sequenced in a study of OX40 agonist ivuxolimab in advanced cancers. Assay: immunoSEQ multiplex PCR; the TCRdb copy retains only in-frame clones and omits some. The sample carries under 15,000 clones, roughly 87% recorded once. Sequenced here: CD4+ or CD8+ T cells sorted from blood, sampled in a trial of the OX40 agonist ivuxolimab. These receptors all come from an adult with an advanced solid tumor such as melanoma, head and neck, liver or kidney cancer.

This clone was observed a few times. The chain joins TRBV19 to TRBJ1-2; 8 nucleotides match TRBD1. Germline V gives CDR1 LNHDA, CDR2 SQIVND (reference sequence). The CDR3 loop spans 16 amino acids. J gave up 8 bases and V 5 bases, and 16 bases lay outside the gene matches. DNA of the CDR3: TGTGCCAGTAGTCCCCCCCCGGACAGGGCTATGGGCGGCTACACCTTC. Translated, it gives CASSPPPDRAMGGYTF.

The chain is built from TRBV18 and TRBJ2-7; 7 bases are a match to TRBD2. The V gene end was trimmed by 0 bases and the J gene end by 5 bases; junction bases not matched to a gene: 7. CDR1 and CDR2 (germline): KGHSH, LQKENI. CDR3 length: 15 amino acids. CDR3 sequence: CASSPPRDYHHEQYF. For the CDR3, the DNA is TGTGCCAGCTCACCACCGAGGGACTATCACCACGAGCAGTACTTC.

The CDR3 loop is CASRKGGLTDTQYF. The CDR3 DNA reads TGTGCCAGCAGGAAGGGGGGGCTCACAGATACGCAGTATTTT. The chain has TRBV27 and TRBJ2-3, with D tentatively TRBD2 (7 bases). The germline CDR1 and CDR2 sequences are MNHEY and SMNVEV (reference sequence). The CDR3 runs to 14 residues. Trimming shortened V by 6 bases and J by 2 bases, and 12 bases separated the two germline ends.

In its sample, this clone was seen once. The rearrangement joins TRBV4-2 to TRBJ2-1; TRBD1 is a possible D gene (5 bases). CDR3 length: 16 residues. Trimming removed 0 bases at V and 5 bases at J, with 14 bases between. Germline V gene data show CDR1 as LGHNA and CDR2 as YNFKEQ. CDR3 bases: TGTGCCAGCAGCCAAGACCAGGGTAGACCGAACAATGAGCAGTTCTTC. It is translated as CASSQDQGRPNNEQFF.

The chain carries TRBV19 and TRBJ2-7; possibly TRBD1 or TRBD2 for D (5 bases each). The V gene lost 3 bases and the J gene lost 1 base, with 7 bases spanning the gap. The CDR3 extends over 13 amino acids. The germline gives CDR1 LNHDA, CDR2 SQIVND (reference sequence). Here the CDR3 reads CASSIWGSYEQYF. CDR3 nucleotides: TGTGCCAGTAGTATTTGGGGGTCCTACGAGCAGTACTTC.

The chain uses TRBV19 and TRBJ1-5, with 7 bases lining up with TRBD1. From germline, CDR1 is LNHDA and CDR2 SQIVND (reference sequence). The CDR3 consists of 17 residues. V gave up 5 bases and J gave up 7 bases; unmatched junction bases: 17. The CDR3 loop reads CASSPGGVGGAGQPQHF. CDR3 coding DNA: TGTGCCAGTAGTCCCGGAGGTGTAGGGGGCGCAGGGCAGCCCCAGCATTTT.

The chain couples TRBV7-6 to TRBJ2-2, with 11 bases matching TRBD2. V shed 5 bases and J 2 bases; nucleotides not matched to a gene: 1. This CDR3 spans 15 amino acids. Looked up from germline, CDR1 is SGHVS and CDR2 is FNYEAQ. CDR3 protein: CASSTSGRNTGELFF. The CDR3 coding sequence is TGTGCCAGCAGCACTAGCGGGAGAAACACCGGGGAGCTGTTTTTT.

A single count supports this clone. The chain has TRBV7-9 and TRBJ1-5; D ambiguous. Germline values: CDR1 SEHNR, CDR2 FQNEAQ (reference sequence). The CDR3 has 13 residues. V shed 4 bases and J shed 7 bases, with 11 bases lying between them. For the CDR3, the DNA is TGTGCCAGCAGCTGGAGGTCTTTGCAGCCCCAGCATTTT. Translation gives CASSWRSLQPQHF.

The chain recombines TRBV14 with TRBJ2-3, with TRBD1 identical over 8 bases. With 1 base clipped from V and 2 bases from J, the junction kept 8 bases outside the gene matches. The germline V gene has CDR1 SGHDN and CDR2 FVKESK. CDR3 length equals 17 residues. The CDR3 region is CASSQGTGNPFTDTQYF. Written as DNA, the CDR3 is TGTGCCAGCAGCCAAGGGACAGGGAATCCTTTCACAGATACGCAGTATTTT.

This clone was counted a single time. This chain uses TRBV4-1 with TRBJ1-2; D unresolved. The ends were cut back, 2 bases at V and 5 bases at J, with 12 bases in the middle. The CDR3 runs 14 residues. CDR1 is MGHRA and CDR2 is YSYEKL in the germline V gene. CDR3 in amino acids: CASSQRTDPYGYTF. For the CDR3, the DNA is TGCGCCAGCAGCCAACGGACGGACCCTTATGGCTACACCTTC.

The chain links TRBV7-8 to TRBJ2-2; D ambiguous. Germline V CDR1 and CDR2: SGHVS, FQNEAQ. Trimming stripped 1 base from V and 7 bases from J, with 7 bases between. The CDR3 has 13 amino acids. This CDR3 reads CASSLDLGGELFF. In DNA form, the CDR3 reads TGTGCCAGCAGCTTAGACTTGGGCGGGGAGCTGTTTTTT.

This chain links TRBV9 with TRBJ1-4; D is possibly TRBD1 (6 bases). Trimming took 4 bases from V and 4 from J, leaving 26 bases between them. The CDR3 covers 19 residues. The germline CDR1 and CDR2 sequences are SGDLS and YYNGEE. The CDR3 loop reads CASSTGETNRVGGNEKLFF. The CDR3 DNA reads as TGTGCCAGCAGCACTGGGGAGACGAACCGGGTAGGGGGTAATGAAAAACTGTTTTTT. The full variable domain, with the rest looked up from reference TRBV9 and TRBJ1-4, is DSGVTQTPKHLITATGQRVTLRCSPRSGDLSVYWYQQSLDQGLQFLIQYYNGEERAKGNILERFSAQQFPDLHSELNLSSLELGDSALYFCASSTGETNRVGGNEKLFFGSGTQLSVL.

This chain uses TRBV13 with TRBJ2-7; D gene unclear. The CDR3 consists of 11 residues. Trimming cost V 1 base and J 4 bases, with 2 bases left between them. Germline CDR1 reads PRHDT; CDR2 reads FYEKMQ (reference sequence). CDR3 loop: CASSLAYEQYF. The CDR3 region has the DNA TGTGCCAGCAGCTTAGCATACGAGCAGTACTTC.

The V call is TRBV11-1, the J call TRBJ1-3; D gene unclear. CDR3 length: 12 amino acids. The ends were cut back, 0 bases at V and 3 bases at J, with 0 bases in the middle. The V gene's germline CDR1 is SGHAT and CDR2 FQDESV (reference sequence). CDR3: CASSLAGNTIYF. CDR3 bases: TGTGCCAGCAGCTTAGCTGGAAACACCATATATTTT.

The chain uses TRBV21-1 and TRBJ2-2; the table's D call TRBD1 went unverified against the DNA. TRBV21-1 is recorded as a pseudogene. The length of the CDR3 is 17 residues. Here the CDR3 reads CASSKALNRGDTGELFF. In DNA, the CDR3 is TGTGCCAGCAGCAAAGCGCTCAACAGGGGGGACACCGGGGAGCTGTTTTTT.

The CDR3 DNA reads as TGTGCCAGCAGTTCAACGAACACCGGGGAGCTGTTTTTT. This translates into CASSSTNTGELFF. This sequence joins TRBV27 and TRBJ2-2; D is uncertain. There are 13 residues in the CDR3. V gave up 4 bases and J gave up 0 bases, with 3 bases separating them. CDR1 and CDR2 from the germline V gene are MNHEY and SMNVEV (reference sequence).

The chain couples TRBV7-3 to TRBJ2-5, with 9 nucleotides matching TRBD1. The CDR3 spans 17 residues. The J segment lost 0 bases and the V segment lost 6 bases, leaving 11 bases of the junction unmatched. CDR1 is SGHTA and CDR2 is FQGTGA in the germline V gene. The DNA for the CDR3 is TGTGCCAGCAGTCCCGGGACAGGGTTGACCAACCAAGAGACCCAGTACTTC. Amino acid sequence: CASSPGTGLTNQETQYF.

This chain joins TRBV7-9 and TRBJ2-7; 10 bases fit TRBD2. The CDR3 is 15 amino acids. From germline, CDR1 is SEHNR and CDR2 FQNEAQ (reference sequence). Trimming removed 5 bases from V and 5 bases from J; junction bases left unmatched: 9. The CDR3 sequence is CASSILAGALHEQYF. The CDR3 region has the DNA TGTGCCAGCAGCATTCTAGCGGGAGCTCTACACGAGCAGTACTTC. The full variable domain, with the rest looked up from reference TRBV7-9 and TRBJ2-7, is DTGVSQNPRHKITKRGQNVTFRCDPISEHNRLYWYRQTLGQGPEFLTYFQNEAQLEKSRLLSDRFSAERPKGSFSTLEIQRTEQGDSAMYLCASSILAGALHEQYFGPGTRLTVT.

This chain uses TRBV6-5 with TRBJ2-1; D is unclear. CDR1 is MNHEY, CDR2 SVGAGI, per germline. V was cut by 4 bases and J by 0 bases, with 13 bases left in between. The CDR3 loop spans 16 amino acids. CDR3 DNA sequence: TGTGCCAGCAGTTCCCACCTTGTTAGCTCCTACAATGAGCAGTTCTTC. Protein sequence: CASSSHLVSSYNEQFF.

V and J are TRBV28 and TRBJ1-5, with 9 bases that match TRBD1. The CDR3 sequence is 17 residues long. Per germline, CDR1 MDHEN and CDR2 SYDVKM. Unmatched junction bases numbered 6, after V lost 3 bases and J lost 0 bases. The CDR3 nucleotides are TGTGCCAGCAGTTTCCACAGGGGGCCTTATAGCAATCAGCCCCAGCATTTT. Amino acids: CASSFHRGPYSNQPQHF.

The CDR3, as DNA: TGTGCCAGCTCACGACTGACAGGGGGCGAAGCCAAAAACATTCAGTACTTC. Translated: CASSRLTGGEAKNIQYF. V gene TRBV18 combines with J gene TRBJ2-4; 10 bases are shared with TRBD1. Trimming removed 4 bases from V and 0 bases from J; junction bases left unmatched: 6. Germline V gives CDR1 KGHSH, CDR2 LQKENI. This CDR3 is 17 amino acids long.

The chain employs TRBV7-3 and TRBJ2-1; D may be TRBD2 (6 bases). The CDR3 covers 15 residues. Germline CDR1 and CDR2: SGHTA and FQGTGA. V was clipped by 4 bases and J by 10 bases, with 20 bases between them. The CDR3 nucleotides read TGTGCCAGCAGCTCGCTTAGCGGTCTAATGGAGGAGCAGTTCTTC. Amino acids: CASSSLSGLMEEQFF.

CDR3 amino acids: CASSEWDGLSYEQYF. DNA of the CDR3: TGTGCCAGCAGCGAATGGGACGGACTCTCCTACGAGCAGTACTTC. This chain connects TRBV9 to TRBJ2-7; D is tentatively TRBD1 or TRBD2 (5 bases each). This CDR3 comprises 15 residues. Deletions cut 3 bases from V and 0 bases from J, with 13 bases between. In germline, CDR1 is SGDLS, CDR2 YYNGEE.

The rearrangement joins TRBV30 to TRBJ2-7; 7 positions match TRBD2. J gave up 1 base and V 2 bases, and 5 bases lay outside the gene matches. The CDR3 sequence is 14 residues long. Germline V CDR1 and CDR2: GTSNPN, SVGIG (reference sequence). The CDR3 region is CAWSSERGSYEQYF. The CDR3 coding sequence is TGTGCCTGGAGTTCCGAGCGGGGTTCCTACGAGCAGTACTTC.

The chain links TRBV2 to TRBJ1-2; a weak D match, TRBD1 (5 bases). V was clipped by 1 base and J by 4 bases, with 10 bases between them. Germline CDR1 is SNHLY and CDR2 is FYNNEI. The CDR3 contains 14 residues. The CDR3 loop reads CASSEGEGTYGYTF. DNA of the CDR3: TGTGCCAGCAGTGAAGGGGAGGGGACCTATGGCTACACCTTC.

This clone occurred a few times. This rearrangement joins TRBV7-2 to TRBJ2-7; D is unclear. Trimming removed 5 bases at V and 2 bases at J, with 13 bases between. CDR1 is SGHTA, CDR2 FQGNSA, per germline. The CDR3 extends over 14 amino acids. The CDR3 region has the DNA TGTGCCAGCAGCCCTCTCCCAGGACCCTACGAGCAGTACTTC. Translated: CASSPLPGPYEQYF.

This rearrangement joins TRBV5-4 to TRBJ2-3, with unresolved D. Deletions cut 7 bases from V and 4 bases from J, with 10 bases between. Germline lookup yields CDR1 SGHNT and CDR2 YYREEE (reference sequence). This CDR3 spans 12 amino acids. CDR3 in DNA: TGTGCCAGCGGCAATGATTCAGATACGCAGTATTTT. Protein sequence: CASGNDSDTQYF.

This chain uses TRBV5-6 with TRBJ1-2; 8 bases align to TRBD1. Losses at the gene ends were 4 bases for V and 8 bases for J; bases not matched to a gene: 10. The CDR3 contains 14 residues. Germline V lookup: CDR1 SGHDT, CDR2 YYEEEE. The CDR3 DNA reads TGTGCCAGCAGCCCCGGGACAGGCGCTTTCGGCTACACCTTC. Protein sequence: CASSPGTGAFGYTF.

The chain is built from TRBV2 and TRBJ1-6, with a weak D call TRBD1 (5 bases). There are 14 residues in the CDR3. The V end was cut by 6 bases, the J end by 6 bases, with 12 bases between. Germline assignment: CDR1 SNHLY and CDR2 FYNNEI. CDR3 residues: CASRAGLFNSPLHF. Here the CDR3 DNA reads TGTGCCAGCAGAGCGGGACTTTTTAATTCACCCCTCCACTTT.